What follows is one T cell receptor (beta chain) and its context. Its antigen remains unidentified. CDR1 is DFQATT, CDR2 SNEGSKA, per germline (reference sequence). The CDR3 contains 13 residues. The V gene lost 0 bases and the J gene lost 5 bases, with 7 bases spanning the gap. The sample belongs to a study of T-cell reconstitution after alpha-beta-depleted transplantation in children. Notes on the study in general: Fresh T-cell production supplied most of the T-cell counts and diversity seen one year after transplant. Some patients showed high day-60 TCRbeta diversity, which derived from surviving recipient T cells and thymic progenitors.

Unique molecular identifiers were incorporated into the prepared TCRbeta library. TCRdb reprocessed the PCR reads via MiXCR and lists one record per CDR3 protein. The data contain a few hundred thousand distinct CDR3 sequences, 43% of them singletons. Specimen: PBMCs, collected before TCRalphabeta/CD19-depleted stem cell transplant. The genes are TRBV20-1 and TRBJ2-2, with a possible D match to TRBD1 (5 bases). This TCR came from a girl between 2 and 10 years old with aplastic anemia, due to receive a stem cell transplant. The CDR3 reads CSARDRVTGELFF. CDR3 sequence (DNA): TGCAGTGCTAGAGACAGGGTAACCGGGGAGCTGTTTTTT.